This TCR beta chain was recovered during a study of T cells in Graves' hyperthyroidism and ophthalmopathy. TCR beta CDR3 region amplification was performed from RNA transcripts. First-round RT-PCR targeting the TCR CDR3 was performed with the HTBI primer set. A single record per CDR3 protein comes from TCRdb applying MiXCR to the multiplex PCR reads. This table has 300,000 or so distinct CDR3 sequences, 15% to 20% appearing once. This CDR3 has 19 amino acids. V dropped 3 bases and J dropped 1; count of bases not matched to a gene: 12. Germline values: CDR1 KGHSH, CDR2 LQKENI. The material sequenced was blood. This chain joins TRBV18 and TRBJ2-1; TRBD2 matches 10 bases. The sequence derives from a woman in her 50s with Graves' hyperthyroidism. CDR3 in amino acids: CASSPSSGRALMSYNEQFF. CDR3 DNA: TGTGCCAGCTCACCGTCCAGCGGGAGGGCATTGATGTCCTACAATGAGCAGTTCTTC. The full variable domain, with the rest looked up from reference TRBV18 and TRBJ2-1, is NAGVMQNPRHLVRRRGQEARLRCSPMKGHSHVYWYRQLPEEGLKFMVYLQKENIIDESGMPKERFSAEFPKEGPSILRIQQVVRGDSAAYFCASSPSSGRALMSYNEQFFGPGTRLTVL.